This TCR beta chain stems from a study of CD8 T cell repertoires and HIV-1 epitope variants. The overall study: T cells were stimulated with Twenty-five Gag and Nef peptides separately. Separate from the cultures, 1M uncultured T cells served as baseline. Notes on the study in general: Roughly ten TCR beta clonotypes were antigen-specific, roughly 6 apparently recognizing autologous or escape variants.

Repertoires were generated with immunoSEQ multiplex PCR, while TCRdb's copy carries only in-frame clones and drops some. Among under 100,000 clones, just under 75% were seen once, and the ten largest hold roughly 25%. Trimming took 6 bases from V and 5 from J; bases not matched to a gene: 16. CDR1 MDHEN and CDR2 SYDVKM come from the germline V gene. CDR3 length: 17 amino acids. As concerns this clone: What it binds is unknown.

The specimen was uncultured baseline CD8+ T cells from peripheral blood mononuclear cells (PBMCs). The rearrangement uses TRBV28 and TRBJ2-1; 7 nucleotides match TRBD2. The clonotype originates from a male donor with HIV. The CDR3: CASSRSGWRGNHNEQFF. As DNA, the CDR3 is TGTGCCAGCAGCCGATCAGGTTGGCGGGGGAACCACAATGAGCAGTTCTTC.